The 25 T cell receptor beta chains below come from one sample, sequenced in a study of blood T cell repertoires in COVID-19 (dated by TCRdb to 2020 to 2022). The library was obtained by the immunoSEQ multiplex PCR assay. TCRdb mirrors the immuneACCESS table, restricted to in-frame sequences. Some clones are absent from its copies; in checked studies, under half trace to an unresolved V gene, and the reason for the others is unknown. Across this sample there are about 76,000 clones, with 86% seen only once. Around 17% of the sample rests with the top ten. Sequenced sample: peripheral blood. The receptors originated from a human donor in a cohort sampled during active COVID-19.

The CDR3 nucleotides read TGTGCCAGCAGTTACTCAGGCCCGGGAAGGAGCACTGAAGCTTTCTTT. It specifies CASSYSGPGRSTEAFF. J is TRBJ1-1 and V is TRBV6-2 or TRBV6-3, with D uncertain. CDR1 is MNHEY, CDR2 SVGEGT, per germline. V dropped 0 bases and J dropped 4 bases, with 15 bases sitting between them. The CDR3 runs to 16 residues.

V is TRBV5-1 and J is TRBJ2-1; D gene uncertain. CDR3 length: 15 residues. V was cut by 0 bases and J by 2 bases, with 9 bases left in between. Germline V gene lookup returns CDR1 SGHRS and CDR2 YFSETQ. The CDR3 protein is CASSLAPETYNEQFF. The CDR3 DNA reads TGCGCCAGCAGCTTGGCCCCGGAGACCTACAATGAGCAGTTCTTC. Based on the CDR3 plus reference TRBV5-1 and TRBJ2-1, the full variable domain is KAGVTQTPRYLIKTRGQQVTLSCSPISGHRSVSWYQQTPGQGLQFLFEYFSETQRNKGNFPGRFSGRQFSNSRSEMNVSTLELGDSALYLCASSLAPETYNEQFFGPGTRLTVL.

The genes are TRBV7-2 and TRBJ2-7, with unresolved D. Germline CDR1 and CDR2: SGHTA and FQGNSA. The CDR3 runs 13 residues. The V end was cut by 5 bases, the J end by 11 bases, with 19 bases between. The chain's CDR3 is CASSLSPNRVKYF. CDR3 bases: TGTGCCAGCAGCCTCAGCCCGAACCGGGTAAAGTACTTC.

In its sample, this clone was seen once. V and J are TRBV25-1 and TRBJ1-5; the match to TRBD1 covers 7 bases. CDR1 and CDR2 (germline): MGHDK, SYGVNS. The CDR3 sequence is 15 residues long. The J segment lost 2 bases and the V segment lost 5 bases, leaving 6 bases of the junction unmatched. The CDR3 bases are TGTGCCAGCAGTAGGAGGGGGCAAGGCAATCAGCCCCAGCATTTT. Translation: CASSRRGQGNQPQHF.

The chain links TRBV18 to TRBJ2-7; the D gene is possibly TRBD2 (6 bases). Germline V CDR1 and CDR2: KGHSH, LQKENI. V was shortened by 6 bases and J by 1 base, with 13 bases between the two germline ends. The CDR3 contains 14 residues. The CDR3 sequence is CASSPGTSSYEQYF. The DNA of the CDR3 is TGTGCCAGCTCCCCCGGGACTTCGTCCTACGAGCAGTACTTC.

The chain employs TRBV29-1 and TRBJ2-3, with TRBD2 matching over 7 bases. Germline trimming cut 4 bases from V and 0 bases from J; bases unmatched to any gene: 4. CDR1 SQVTM and CDR2 ANQGSEA come from the germline V gene. The CDR3 has 14 residues. CDR3 sequence: CSVVPSGSTDTQYF. The CDR3 nucleotides are TGCAGCGTTGTGCCTAGCGGAAGCACAGATACGCAGTATTTT.

This rearrangement joins TRBV28 to TRBJ1-2; D is perhaps TRBD1 (6 bases). Germline V gene lookup returns CDR1 MDHEN and CDR2 SYDVKM. V dropped 10 bases and J dropped 4 bases, with 19 bases sitting between them. The CDR3 totals 14 residues. The CDR3 DNA sequence: TGTGCCACCCTATGGGAGGGGGATGCCTATGGCTACACCTTC. It yields the protein CATLWEGDAYGYTF.

The rearrangement links TRBV5-5 to TRBJ2-3, with a possible D match to TRBD1 (5 bases). The CDR3 runs 13 residues. Germline values: CDR1 SGHKS, CDR2 YYEKEE (reference sequence). With 4 bases removed from V and 3 bases from J, the gap between germline ends came to 9 bases. CDR3 residues: CASSATGTDTQYF. The CDR3 DNA sequence: TGTGCCAGCAGCGCTACAGGAACAGATACGCAGTATTTT.

The rearrangement joins TRBV7-2 to TRBJ1-6; a weak D match, TRBD1 (5 bases). CDR3 length equals 17 residues. Trimming left V 1 base short and J 0 bases short, with 10 bases between. Germline CDR1 SGHTA, CDR2 FQGNSA. CDR3 sequence (DNA): TGTGCCAGCAGCTTAGATCTCGACAGCTCCTATAATTCACCCCTCCACTTT. This gives the protein CASSLDLDSSYNSPLHF.

Turning to this clone: Other DNA sequences within the sample encode an identical CDR3. CDR3 residues: CASSEGQGGGYTF. CDR3 DNA sequence: TGCGCCAGCAGCGAGGGACAGGGCGGGGGCTACACCTTC. This chain connects TRBV5-1 to TRBJ1-2; 9 bases match TRBD1. This CDR3 region has 13 residues. Germline values: CDR1 SGHRS, CDR2 YFSETQ. The V and J ends lost 4 bases and 8 bases, in that order; junction bases with no gene match: 6.

The V gene is TRBV10-3, the J gene TRBJ2-7, with 12 nucleotides matching TRBD2. The ends lost 2 bases at V and 4 bases at J; junction bases unmatched: 9. The CDR3 has 17 residues. Looked up from germline, CDR1 is ENHRY and CDR2 is SYGVKD. CDR3 in DNA: TGTGCCATCAGTGAGCCTAGCGGGAGGGCCCGGGGATACGAGCAGTACTTC. This gives the protein CAISEPSGRARGYEQYF.

The chain couples TRBV10-3 to TRBJ2-1, with TRBD2 identical over 13 bases. Germline V CDR1 and CDR2: ENHRY, SYGVKD. This CDR3 comprises 18 residues. J was trimmed by 0 bases and V by 6 bases; bases with no gene match: 8. CDR3 in amino acids: CAIRTGTSGKSSYNEQFF. As DNA, the CDR3 is TGTGCCATCAGGACCGGGACTAGCGGGAAAAGCTCCTACAATGAGCAGTTCTTC.

In this sample, this clone turned up once. The rearrangement links TRBV6-2 or TRBV6-3 to TRBJ2-3, with D maybe TRBD2 (6 bases). In germline, CDR1 is MNHEY, CDR2 SVGEGT. The CDR3 consists of 16 residues. V lost 5 bases to trimming and J lost 0 bases, with 15 bases between them. The CDR3 DNA sequence: TGTGCCAGCAGTCACGGGAGAACCTCTAGCACAGATACGCAGTATTTT. This sequence encodes CASSHGRTSSTDTQYF.

This chain links TRBV5-4 with TRBJ1-2; 9 nucleotides align to TRBD1. The germline CDR1 and CDR2 sequences are SGHNT and YYREEE (reference sequence). The CDR3 runs 16 residues. The trim removed 3 bases at V and 5 bases at J, leaving 11 bases unmatched. The CDR3 DNA reads as TGTGCCAGCAGCTCGGCGGACAGGGGCGAATGGTATGGCTACACCTTC. The encoded protein is CASSSADRGEWYGYTF.

The genes are TRBV11-2 and TRBJ1-3; D remains unclear. The V end lost 2 bases, the J end lost 4 bases, and 9 bases lay between the germline ends. The CDR3 totals 14 residues. Germline V gene lookup returns CDR1 SGHAT and CDR2 FQNNGV. The CDR3 loop is CASSLTHRGNTIYF. In DNA form, the CDR3 reads TGTGCCAGCAGCTTAACACACCGAGGAAACACCATATATTTT.

V is TRBV27 and J is TRBJ2-2, with D unresolved. The CDR3 sequence is 16 residues long. Trimming removed 2 bases from V and 1 base from J, with 11 bases in between. Germline V gene sequence: CDR1 MNHEY, CDR2 SMNVEV (reference sequence). The CDR3 reads CASSLNGNRNTGELFF. The CDR3 region has the DNA TGTGCCAGCAGTTTAAATGGCAATCGGAACACCGGGGAGCTGTTTTTT.

This CDR3 reads CASSLGGRAGEQYF. As DNA, the CDR3 is TGTGCCAGCAGCTTAGGCGGGAGAGCGGGCGAGCAGTACTTC. This sequence joins TRBV11-1 and TRBJ2-7, with 7 bases aligning to TRBD2. The CDR3 consists of 14 residues. CDR1 is SGHAT, CDR2 FQDESV, per germline (reference sequence). Unmatched junction bases numbered 6, after V lost 1 base and J lost 6 bases.

This clone was counted only a few times. The J gene is TRBJ2-7, the V gene TRBV7-9; the D gene is possibly TRBD2 (5 bases). The CDR3 runs 15 residues. Germline lookup yields CDR1 SEHNR and CDR2 FQNEAQ (reference sequence). Trimming removed 1 base at V and 3 bases at J, with 13 bases between. The CDR3 loop reads CASSLVTSGGYEQYF. The CDR3 DNA is TGTGCCAGCAGCTTAGTGACCAGCGGAGGCTACGAGCAGTACTTC.

The V and J genes are TRBV3-1 (or the pseudogene TRBV3-2) and TRBJ1-4; 8 bases line up with TRBD1. This CDR3 spans 13 amino acids. Germline V gives CDR1 LGHDT, CDR2 YNNKEL (reference sequence). Unmatched junction bases numbered 5, after V lost 3 bases and J lost 11 bases. The CDR3 DNA reads as TGTGCCAGCAGCCAGGGACAGGTTTCGAAACTGTTTTTT. Protein sequence: CASSQGQVSKLFF.

V gene TRBV25-1 combines with J gene TRBJ1-2; D is uncertain. V shed 2 bases and J shed 4 bases, with 8 bases lying between them. CDR1 is MGHDK, CDR2 SYGVNS, per germline. The CDR3 spans 13 residues. The DNA of the CDR3 is TGTGCCAGCAGTGAACTGGCTTCCTATGGCTACACCTTC. It specifies CASSELASYGYTF.

The chain uses TRBV6-5 and TRBJ2-1, with TRBD2 identical over 7 bases. Unmatched junction bases numbered 2, after V lost 0 bases and J lost 9 bases. CDR3 size: 13 residues. In germline, CDR1 is MNHEY, CDR2 SVGAGI. The CDR3 DNA sequence: TGTGCCAGCAGTTACTCGGCGGGAGCTGAGCAGTTCTTC. Protein product: CASSYSAGAEQFF.

The rearrangement links TRBV5-1 to TRBJ1-5, with 7 bases that match TRBD1. CDR1 is SGHRS and CDR2 is YFSETQ in the germline V gene. The CDR3 loop spans 14 amino acids. Trimming at V came to 0 bases and at J to 6 bases, leaving 3 bases not matched to a gene. This CDR3 reads CASSLAAGGQPQHF. The CDR3 DNA reads TGCGCCAGCAGCTTGGCGGCAGGGGGTCAGCCCCAGCATTTT.

The rearrangement links TRBV4-3 to TRBJ2-1, with 8 bases matching TRBD1. The CDR3 length is 18 residues. The germline V gene encodes CDR1 LGHNA and CDR2 YSLEER. The ends lost 0 bases at V and 6 bases at J; junction bases unmatched: 13. CDR3 sequence (DNA): TGCGCCAGCAGCCAAGATCGTGGGGACAGGCGATTGATCAATGAGCAGTTCTTC. Translating it yields CASSQDRGDRRLINEQFF.

CDR3 sequence: CASSVRDTNEKLFF. CDR3 in DNA: TGTGCCAGCAGCGTCCGGGATACTAATGAAAAACTGTTTTTT. The chain couples TRBV9 to TRBJ1-4; D unclear. With 2 bases removed from V and 2 bases from J, the gap between germline ends came to 7 bases. Germline assignment: CDR1 SGDLS and CDR2 YYNGEE. CDR3 length: 14 residues.

The chain has TRBV28 and TRBJ1-4, with D uncertain. Trimming left V 4 bases short and J 0 bases short, with 9 bases between. This CDR3 spans 15 amino acids. CDR1 and CDR2 (germline): MDHEN, SYDVKM. The CDR3: CASSSTSATNEKLFF. For the CDR3, the DNA is TGTGCCAGCAGTTCGACAAGTGCAACTAATGAAAAACTGTTTTTT.